One sample yielded the 19 T cell receptor beta chains listed below, sequenced in a study of cytomegalovirus exposure and HLA in healthy donors. Libraries were prepared by immunoSEQ multiplex PCR; TCRdb keeps only in-frame clonotypes and omits some of them. Among some 90,000 clones listed, roughly 87% were seen once. Sequenced sample: PBMCs. These receptors originate from a man between 18 and 29 years old in good health and CMV-seropositive.

This clone appeared a few times. V and J are TRBV18 and TRBJ2-2; the match to TRBD1 covers 9 bases. Germline CDR1 KGHSH, CDR2 LQKENI. The CDR3 is made up of 14 amino acids. V was clipped by 11 bases and J by 3 bases; unmatched bases: 7. This chain's CDR3 is CASGGQGHTGELFF. In DNA form, the CDR3 reads TGTGCCTCGGGAGGACAGGGGCACACCGGGGAGCTGTTTTTT. The entire variable domain, with the rest obtained from reference TRBV18 and TRBJ2-2, is as follows: NAGVMQNPRHLVRRRGQEARLRCSPMKGHSHVYWYRQLPEEGLKFMVYLQKENIIDESGMPKERFSAEFPKEGPSILRIQQVVRGDSAAYFCASGGQGHTGELFFGEGSRLTVL.

This chain connects TRBV15 to TRBJ2-3; perhaps TRBD1 as D (6 bases). The CDR3 loop spans 15 amino acids. V gave up 0 bases and J gave up 3 bases, with 10 bases separating them. Per germline, CDR1 LNHNV and CDR2 YYDKDF (reference sequence). The chain's CDR3 is CATSRDRGKTDTQYF. CDR3 nucleotides: TGTGCCACCAGCAGAGACAGGGGAAAAACAGATACGCAGTATTTT. Complete variable domain (other parts from reference TRBV15 and TRBJ2-3): DAMVIQNPRYQVTQFGKPVTLSCSQTLNHNVMYWYQQKSSQAPKLLFHYYDKDFNNEADTPDNFQSRRPNTSFCFLDIRSPGLGDTAMYLCATSRDRGKTDTQYFGPGTRLTVL.

This chain joins TRBV10-1 and TRBJ1-6; 8 bases line up with TRBD1. The CDR3 covers 14 residues. After removal of 3 bases from V and 5 bases from J, the junction contained 0 bases not matched to a gene. Germline CDR1 and CDR2: WNHNN and SYGVQD (reference sequence). The CDR3 DNA reads TGCGCCAGCAGTGACAGGGGGCATAATTCACCCCTCCACTTT. Translating it yields CASSDRGHNSPLHF.

This clone was counted only a few times. The V call is TRBV6-5, the J call TRBJ2-5; TRBD1 agrees at 7 bases. This CDR3 contains 15 residues. Germline V gives CDR1 MNHEY, CDR2 SVGAGI. After removal of 0 bases from V and 1 base from J, the junction contained 2 bases not matched to a gene. Here the CDR3 DNA reads TGTGCCAGCAGTTACTCGTGGGACAGCCAAGAGACCCAGTACTTC. The encoded protein is CASSYSWDSQETQYF.

The chain carries TRBV11-3 and TRBJ1-4; TRBD1 might be the D (6 bases). This CDR3 comprises 16 residues. Deletions cut 5 bases from V and 5 bases from J, with 18 bases between. CDR1 and CDR2 (germline): SGHNT, YENEEA. The CDR3 protein is CASSPSRGTRNEKLFF. In nucleotides, the CDR3 is TGTGCCAGCAGCCCCTCCCGTGGGACAAGGAATGAAAAACTGTTTTTT.

This rearrangement joins TRBV28 to TRBJ2-5, with TRBD1 matching 7 bases. Germline assignment: CDR1 MDHEN and CDR2 SYDVKM. The CDR3 totals 16 residues. The ends lost 6 bases at V and 2 bases at J; junction bases unmatched: 12. This CDR3 reads CASRSKGARAQETQYF. CDR3 sequence (DNA): TGTGCCAGCAGGTCTAAGGGGGCGCGGGCTCAAGAGACCCAGTACTTC. The full variable domain, in which reference TRBV28 and TRBJ2-5 provide the parts outside the CDR3, is DVKVTQSSRYLVKRTGEKVFLECVQDMDHENMFWYRQDPGLGLRLIYFSYDVKMKEKGDIPEGYSVSREKKERFSLILESASTNQTSMYLCASRSKGARAQETQYFGPGTRLLVL.

This sequence joins TRBV2 and TRBJ2-1; TRBD2 agrees at 12 bases. This CDR3 is 18 amino acids long. Germline values: CDR1 SNHLY, CDR2 FYNNEI. Trimming removed 3 bases from V and 4 bases from J; junction bases left unmatched: 10. CDR3 sequence: CASSDPGLAGIQYNEQFF. The CDR3 bases are TGTGCCAGCAGTGACCCCGGACTAGCGGGGATCCAATACAATGAGCAGTTCTTC.

V gene TRBV29-1 combines with J gene TRBJ2-7; 11 positions match TRBD2. The CDR3 spans 16 residues. J lost 2 bases, V lost 4 bases, and 10 bases had no gene match. CDR1 SQVTM and CDR2 ANQGSEA come from the germline V gene. CDR3 DNA sequence: TGCAGCGTTGTGGTAGCGGGAGGGCCGAACCCCTACGAGCAGTACTTC. Translation gives CSVVVAGGPNPYEQYF.

The chain joins TRBV7-8 to TRBJ2-5; D not certain. CDR3 length equals 14 residues. V was clipped by 0 bases and J by 2 bases, with 7 bases between them. Germline V gene sequence: CDR1 SGHVS, CDR2 FQNEAQ. The CDR3 region is CASSLAETQETQYF. CDR3 nucleotides: TGTGCCAGCAGCTTAGCGGAGACGCAAGAGACCCAGTACTTC. The complete variable domain, with remaining parts taken from reference TRBV7-8 and TRBJ2-5, reads GAGVSQSPRYKVAKRGQDVALRCDPISGHVSLFWYQQALGQGPEFLTYFQNEAQLDKSGLPSDRFFAERPEGSVSTLKIQRTQQEDSAVYLCASSLAETQETQYFGPGTRLLVL.

The chain carries TRBV6-6 and TRBJ1-4; TRBD1 is a possible D gene (5 bases). V dropped 6 bases and J dropped 3 bases, with 11 bases sitting between them. Germline V CDR1 and CDR2: MNHNY, SVGAGI (reference sequence). The CDR3 is made up of 14 amino acids. The CDR3 DNA sequence: TGTGCCAGCAGAACAGGCGGGGCTAATGAAAAACTGTTTTTT. Translating it yields CASRTGGANEKLFF.

V usage is TRBV19 and J usage is TRBJ2-7; 9 positions match TRBD1. The CDR3 covers 16 residues. J gave up 0 bases and V 1 base, and 4 bases lay outside the gene matches. The V gene's germline CDR1 is LNHDA and CDR2 SQIVND (reference sequence). DNA of the CDR3: TGTGCCAGTAGTATAGCCGGGACAGGGAGCTCCTACGAGCAGTACTTC. Its protein product is CASSIAGTGSSYEQYF.

The CDR3 region is CASRLAGTLNEQFF. CDR3 sequence (DNA): TGTGCCAGTCGACTAGCGGGAACTCTAAATGAGCAGTTCTTC. The V gene is TRBV19, the J gene TRBJ2-1, with TRBD2 matching 11 bases. CDR1 LNHDA and CDR2 SQIVND come from the germline V gene (reference sequence). Trimming at V came to 8 bases and at J to 7 bases, leaving 7 bases not matched to a gene. The CDR3 runs to 14 residues.

The gene calls are TRBV29-1 and TRBJ1-3; 7 bases align to TRBD1. The length of the CDR3 is 14 residues. CDR1 and CDR2 (germline): SQVTM, ANQGSEA. Trimming removed 3 bases from V and 8 bases from J; junction bases left unmatched: 10. The CDR3, as DNA: TGCAGCGTTGATTTGGGCAGGGGGTTAGACACCATATATTTT. Its translation: CSVDLGRGLDTIYF.

The chain recombines TRBV29-1 with TRBJ2-5; TRBD1 agrees at 8 bases. The CDR3 runs to 12 residues. The germline V gene has CDR1 SQVTM and CDR2 ANQGSEA. Losses at the gene ends were 4 bases for V and 5 bases for J; bases not matched to a gene: 3. The CDR3 protein is CSVARTGETQYF. CDR3 in DNA: TGCAGCGTTGCCAGGACAGGGGAGACCCAGTACTTC.

This clone came up once. This sequence joins TRBV7-6 and TRBJ2-2; 12 bases match TRBD2. J gave up 5 bases and V 0 bases, and 7 bases lay outside the gene matches. The CDR3 spans 18 residues. Germline values: CDR1 SGHVS, CDR2 FNYEAQ. Here the CDR3 reads CASSLARLAGAGTGELFF. The CDR3 DNA reads as TGTGCCAGCAGCTTAGCTAGACTAGCGGGAGCGGGGACCGGGGAGCTGTTTTTT.

V and J are TRBV29-1 and TRBJ2-7; 8 bases line up with TRBD2. V gave up 6 bases and J gave up 3 bases; unmatched junction bases: 10. CDR1 is SQVTM and CDR2 is ANQGSEA in the germline V gene. This CDR3 is built from 14 residues. The CDR3 coding sequence is TGCAGCGTCGCCGGGCTAGCGGGTAGCTACGAGCAGTACTTC. This encodes CSVAGLAGSYEQYF.

This sequence joins TRBV7-2 and TRBJ2-5, with D perhaps matching TRBD1 (5 bases). The CDR3 is 14 amino acids. The ends were cut back, 5 bases at V and 1 base at J, with 11 bases in the middle. The V gene's germline CDR1 is SGHTA and CDR2 FQGNSA. CDR3 sequence: CASSHQGSQETQYF. DNA for the CDR3: TGTGCCAGCAGCCACCAGGGTAGCCAAGAGACCCAGTACTTC.

This clone came up once. This chain joins TRBV5-1 and TRBJ2-7, with 16 bases that match TRBD2. This CDR3 region has 17 residues. Germline loops: CDR1 SGHRS, CDR2 YFSETQ. V was pared by 0 bases and J by 3 bases, with 3 bases of the junction left unmatched. The CDR3 sequence: CASSLGGTSGRGYEQYF. The CDR3 DNA reads TGCGCCAGCAGCTTGGGGGGGACTAGCGGGAGGGGCTACGAGCAGTACTTC.

The genes are TRBV5-1 and TRBJ2-3; 9 bases are shared with TRBD2. With V trimmed by 4 bases and J by 4 bases, 10 bases remained unmatched. Germline V gives CDR1 SGHRS, CDR2 YFSETQ. The length of the CDR3 is 16 residues. In nucleotides, the CDR3 is TGCGCCAGCAGCCTTCTTAGCGGGGGCCCACCAGATACGCAGTATTTT. Protein sequence: CASSLLSGGPPDTQYF.